These T cell receptor beta chains were read from a single sample in a study of cytomegalovirus exposure and HLA in healthy donors. Assay used: immunoSEQ multiplex PCR; TCRdb lists only in-frame clones, some missing. The profile shows roughly 170,000 clones, approximately 78% of them singletons. The sample was PBMCs. Every receptor here comes from a woman aged 45-60 years in good health and CMV-seropositive. Both conserved end residues are part of each CDR3. D genes are given only for firm matches. Size tells how often a clone was seen (once, few, many) or the class of an expanded clone, and some rows leave it out.

>TRBJ2-7|.|TRBD2|TRBV25-1
CASSVEIGRTRGGYEQYF
TGTGCCAGCAGTGTTGAGATTGGTAGGACTAGAGGCGGTTACGAGCAGTACTTC
>TRBJ1-2|.|TRBD1|TRBV14
CASSYFHRGLNGYTF
TGTGCCAGCAGCTATTTCCACAGGGGGCTGAATGGCTACACCTTC
>TRBJ2-7|.|.|TRBV18
CASSPRRDSYEQYF
TGTGCCAGCTCTCCCAGGCGGGACTCCTACGAGCAGTACTTC
>TRBJ1-4|.|.|TRBV6-1
CASRPGSTNEKLFF
TGTGCCAGCAGACCAGGGTCAACTAATGAAAAACTGTTTTTT
>TRBJ1-2|.|.|TRBV19
CASSVQGANYGYTF
TGTGCCAGTAGTGTACAGGGAGCTAACTATGGCTACACCTTC
>TRBJ2-3|.|TRBD2|TRBV7-9
CATRGAGIFDTQYF
TGTGCCACCCGTGGAGCGGGGATATTTGATACGCAGTATTTT
>TRBJ2-7|once|TRBD1|TRBV10-3
CAISGFSGLDRVEQYF
TGTGCCATCAGTGGTTTTTCAGGTCTCGACAGGGTCGAGCAGTACTTC
>TRBJ1-2|.|TRBD1|TRBV29-1
CSCQGGTNYGYTF
TGCAGTTGTCAGGGGGGTACTAACTATGGCTACACCTTC
>TRBJ1-6|.|TRBD1|TRBV6-5
CASSYGTADNSPLHF
TGTGCCAGCAGTTACGGGACAGCAGATAATTCACCCCTCCACTTT
>TRBJ2-3|.|TRBD2|TRBV30
CAWSVLGGSDTQYF
TGTGCCTGGAGTGTTCTCGGGGGGTCAGATACGCAGTATTTT
>TRBJ2-7|.|TRBD1|TRBV15
CATSGRTGDEQYF
TGTGCCACCAGCGGGCGGACAGGAGACGAGCAGTACTTC
>TRBJ2-7|.|TRBD1|TRBV6-6
CATGTGGFEQYF
TGTGCCACCGGGACAGGGGGCTTCGAGCAGTACTTC
>TRBJ1-1|.|.|TRBV19
CASSIPQGEETEAFF
TGTGCCAGTAGTATCCCACAGGGAGAGGAGACTGAAGCTTTCTTT
>TRBJ1-5|.|.|TRBV6-1
CATELGQTYNQPQHF
TGTGCCACAGAACTAGGACAGACCTACAATCAGCCCCAGCATTTT
>TRBJ2-7|.|.|TRBV6-1
CASSEAQGLYEQYF
TGTGCCAGCAGTGAAGCGCAGGGTTTGTACGAGCAGTACTTC
>TRBJ1-4|.|TRBD1|TRBV7-9
CASSLKFEQGEKLFF
TGTGCCAGCAGCTTAAAGTTTGAACAGGGGGAAAAACTGTTTTTT